Shown below are 32 T cell receptor beta chains from a single sample sequenced in a study of T-cell memory formation after mild COVID-19. A single record per CDR3 protein comes from TCRdb applying MiXCR to the 5' RACE reads. The data show around 530,000 distinct CDR3 sequences, 20% to 25% seen once. Sequenced sample: PBMCs or a T cell subset sorted from them (not recorded which). These receptors were obtained from an adult woman who had mild COVID-19 (a few samples of this study predate the infection). Cell type and time point are not known.

This clonotype came up once. The chain couples TRBV18 to TRBJ2-5; D perhaps matches TRBD2 (5 bases). V was trimmed by 1 base and J by 3 bases, leaving 6 bases between them. Germline V gives CDR1 KGHSH, CDR2 LQKENI. CDR3 length: 13 residues. The CDR3 nucleotides read TGTGCCAGCTCACCACGGGGAGAAGAGACCCAGTACTTC. It translates to CASSPRGEETQYF.

This rearrangement joins TRBV2 to TRBJ2-5; TRBD1 aligns across 7 bases. The CDR3 has 13 residues. V dropped 6 bases and J dropped 7; count of bases not matched to a gene: 8. Per germline, CDR1 SNHLY and CDR2 FYNNEI. The CDR3 here is CASRPDRQGTQYF. Here the CDR3 DNA reads TGTGCCAGCAGACCGGACAGGCAGGGGACCCAGTACTTC.

This clonotype was counted only a few times. This chain uses TRBV12-3 or TRBV12-4 with TRBJ2-7; D might be TRBD2 (7 bases). The CDR3 length is 13 residues. Trimming pared 11 bases from V and 2 bases from J, leaving 16 bases between. CDR3 protein: CAHVGRGPYEQYF. The CDR3, as DNA: TGTGCCCATGTGGGGCGGGGGCCCTACGAGCAGTACTTC.

This clonotype was counted between two and nine times. The chain employs TRBV12-3 or TRBV12-4 and TRBJ1-5; the D gene is possibly TRBD1 (5 bases). The V end was cut by 5 bases, the J end by 5 bases, with 19 bases between. The CDR3 covers 16 residues. DNA of the CDR3: TGTGCCAGCAGTCCTTACACTCAGGGACCCCATCAGCCCCAGCATTTT. Translating gives CASSPYTQGPHQPQHF.

The V and J genes are TRBV5-1 and TRBJ2-2, with 7 nucleotides matching TRBD1. V shed 5 bases and J 7 bases; nucleotides not matched to a gene: 17. In germline, CDR1 is SGHRS, CDR2 YFSETQ. The CDR3 length is 17 residues. The CDR3 DNA reads TGCGCCAGCAGTGACGTATCCGGGACAGCGTTTGGCGGGGAGCTGTTTTTT. Translated, it gives CASSDVSGTAFGGELFF.

This clonotype occurred a few times. The chain has TRBV7-9 and TRBJ2-2; 7 nucleotides align to TRBD1. Germline-derived CDR1 and CDR2 are SEHNR and FQNEAQ (reference sequence). V gave up 1 base and J gave up 9 bases; unmatched junction bases: 2. The CDR3 runs to 13 residues. Written as DNA, the CDR3 is TGTGCCAGCAGCTTAGGGACAGGCCGGGAGCTGTTTTTT. This encodes CASSLGTGRELFF.

There are a few counts of this clonotype. The chain is built from TRBV12-3 or TRBV12-4 and TRBJ2-4; 7 bases line up with TRBD1. The trim removed 2 bases at V and 5 bases at J, leaving 6 bases unmatched. The CDR3 sequence is 15 residues long. In nucleotides, the CDR3 is TGTGCCAGCAGTTTATCGACAGGGCGTCAAAACATTCAGTACTTC. Its protein is CASSLSTGRQNIQYF.

This clonotype appeared many times. The chain carries TRBV27 and TRBJ2-3; TRBD2 matches at 10 bases. CDR1 is MNHEY, CDR2 SMNVEV, per germline (reference sequence). J lost 3 bases, V lost 3 bases, and 3 bases had no gene match. The CDR3 spans 15 residues. Here the CDR3 reads CASSLASGGTDTQYF. The CDR3 coding sequence is TGTGCCAGCAGTTTGGCTAGCGGGGGAACAGATACGCAGTATTTT.

The chain uses TRBV13 and TRBJ1-1; the match to TRBD1 covers 10 bases. Germline V lookup: CDR1 PRHDT, CDR2 FYEKMQ (reference sequence). The trim removed 4 bases at V and 7 bases at J, leaving 6 bases unmatched. This CDR3 contains 14 residues. The CDR3 is CASSWTGGVVEAFF. CDR3 DNA sequence: TGTGCCAGCAGCTGGACAGGGGGAGTTGTTGAAGCTTTCTTT.

This chain links TRBV7-2 with TRBJ1-5, with D hard to call. Trimming removed 0 bases at V and 1 base at J, with 10 bases between. The CDR3 is made up of 16 amino acids. Germline V gene sequence: CDR1 SGHTA, CDR2 FQGNSA. The CDR3 protein is CASSLAGWESNQPQHF. CDR3 in DNA: TGTGCCAGCAGCTTAGCAGGGTGGGAGAGCAATCAGCCCCAGCATTTT.

This clonotype appeared many times. The chain carries TRBV5-5 and TRBJ2-1; TRBD2 is a possible D gene (6 bases). Germline V gene sequence: CDR1 SGHKS, CDR2 YYEKEE (reference sequence). V was pared by 4 bases and J by 7 bases, with 15 bases between. The CDR3 has 14 amino acids. The chain's CDR3 is CASSPWEARNEQFF. The CDR3 coding sequence is TGTGCCAGCAGCCCCTGGGAGGCGAGGAATGAGCAGTTCTTC.

This clonotype was counted many times. This chain joins TRBV4-1 and TRBJ1-2; no definite D call. This CDR3 has 15 amino acids. With 6 bases removed from V and 7 bases from J, the gap between germline ends came to 21 bases. The germline gives CDR1 MGHRA, CDR2 YSYEKL. The CDR3 nucleotides read TGCGCCAGCAGGTTGACGGGTACTAGTCGTCTTGGCTACACCTTC. It encodes CASRLTGTSRLGYTF.

The rearrangement uses TRBV2 and TRBJ2-7; D is uncertain. V shed 6 bases and J shed 4 bases, with 10 bases lying between them. Germline-derived CDR1 and CDR2 are SNHLY and FYNNEI. The CDR3 runs 12 residues. Here the CDR3 DNA reads TGTGCCAGCAGCCCCCTGACGTACGAGCAGTACTTC. Its translation is CASSPLTYEQYF.

This clonotype was detected only a few times. V is TRBV18 and J is TRBJ1-2; D might be TRBD1 (5 bases). The CDR3 is 16 residues long. Trimming pared 3 bases from V and 2 bases from J, leaving 16 bases between. The germline CDR1 and CDR2 sequences are KGHSH and LQKENI. DNA of the CDR3: TGTGCCAGCTCACCTAATACGGGACGGACAAACTATGGCTACACCTTC. Its protein is CASSPNTGRTNYGYTF.

This clonotype was counted ten times or more. J is TRBJ2-1 and V is TRBV25-1; possibly TRBD1 for D (6 bases). Per the germline V gene, CDR1 is MGHDK and CDR2 is SYGVNS. The CDR3 runs to 16 residues. Trimming removed 8 bases at V and 0 bases at J, with 17 bases between. CDR3 sequence: CASGPTGLSSYNEQFF. The CDR3 region has the DNA TGTGCCAGCGGCCCTACAGGGTTAAGCTCCTACAATGAGCAGTTCTTC.

This clonotype appeared a few times. The chain joins TRBV3-1 to TRBJ2-5; D uncertain. CDR3 length: 13 residues. V was trimmed by 0 bases and J by 5 bases, leaving 7 bases between them. In germline, CDR1 is LGHDT, CDR2 YNNKEL (reference sequence). CDR3 region: CASSQEMGETQYF. As DNA, the CDR3 is TGTGCCAGCAGCCAAGAAATGGGGGAGACCCAGTACTTC.

The V and J genes are TRBV24-1 and TRBJ1-2; 8 bases agree with TRBD1. V lost 4 bases, J lost 4 bases, and 4 bases stayed unmatched. This CDR3 is 14 amino acids long. Per the germline V gene, CDR1 is KGHDR and CDR2 is SFDVKD. CDR3 region: CATSDPDRGYGYTF. In DNA form, the CDR3 reads TGTGCCACCAGTGACCCCGACAGGGGCTATGGCTACACCTTC.

The chain joins TRBV6-2 or TRBV6-3 to TRBJ2-2, with TRBD2 identical over 12 bases. The CDR3 totals 15 residues. Germline V lookup: CDR1 MNHEY, CDR2 SVGEGT. V lost 4 bases, J lost 5 bases, and 2 bases stayed unmatched. CDR3 region: CASSWTSGETGELFF. The DNA of the CDR3 is TGTGCCAGCAGTTGGACTAGCGGGGAAACCGGGGAGCTGTTTTTT.

This clonotype occurred many times. In DNA form, the CDR3 reads TGCAGTGCTACCGCTTCGGGTCACTACACAGATACGCAGTATTTT. This encodes CSATASGHYTDTQYF. The chain joins TRBV20-1 to TRBJ2-3; no reliable D call. The germline CDR1 and CDR2 sequences are DFQATT and SNEGSKA (reference sequence). V lost 4 bases and J 2 bases, leaving 16 bases between the germline ends. The CDR3 runs to 15 residues.

This clonotype was observed a single time. This chain links TRBV9 with TRBJ2-5; TRBD2 matches 13 bases. This CDR3 is 19 amino acids long. Germline CDR1 and CDR2: SGDLS and YYNGEE. Losses at the gene ends were 4 bases for V and 1 base for J; bases not matched to a gene: 13. CDR3 bases: TGTGCCAGCAGCCCAACCCTCGGACTAGCGGGGGCCCCCCAAGAGACCCAGTACTTC. It translates to CASSPTLGLAGAPQETQYF.

V and J are TRBV9 and TRBJ2-7, with D perhaps TRBD2 (7 bases). The V gene lost 0 bases and the J gene lost 3 bases, with 16 bases spanning the gap. This CDR3 has 16 residues. CDR1 SGDLS and CDR2 YYNGEE come from the germline V gene. The CDR3 spells CASSVDRGGSLYEQYF. For the CDR3, the DNA is TGTGCCAGCAGCGTAGACCGCGGGGGCTCTCTCTACGAGCAGTACTTC.

This sequence joins TRBV19 and TRBJ1-2; TRBD1 agrees at 9 bases. CDR1 and CDR2 from the germline V gene are LNHDA and SQIVND (reference sequence). The V gene end was trimmed by 4 bases and the J gene end by 6 bases; junction bases not matched to a gene: 3. This CDR3 region has 13 residues. The CDR3 region has the DNA TGTGCCAGTAGTAAACAGGGGGCCAATGGCTACACCTTC. Translation: CASSKQGANGYTF.

The chain employs TRBV12-3 or TRBV12-4 and TRBJ1-5; no clear D. V lost 6 bases and J 1 base, leaving 16 bases between the germline ends. The CDR3 contains 16 residues. The CDR3 is CASRGGRAESNQPQHF. The CDR3 region has the DNA TGTGCCAGCAGGGGAGGACGGGCGGAGAGCAATCAGCCCCAGCATTTT.

This clonotype has just a few counts. The V call is TRBV27, the J call TRBJ1-1, with D perhaps TRBD1 (6 bases). Germline CDR1 reads MNHEY; CDR2 reads SMNVEV (reference sequence). Trimming cost V 2 bases and J 10 bases, with 20 bases left between them. The CDR3 consists of 15 residues. The DNA of the CDR3 is TGTGCCAGCAGTTTAGGGGGGGCAGGAATAGCGAGAGCTTTCTTT. Its protein product is CASSLGGAGIARAFF.

J is TRBJ2-7 and V is TRBV5-1, with D perhaps matching TRBD2 (7 bases). Germline V lookup: CDR1 SGHRS, CDR2 YFSETQ. The CDR3 has 15 residues. Trimming left V 0 bases short and J 5 bases short, with 15 bases between. CDR3 sequence: CASSLGEGDRDEQYF. Written as DNA, the CDR3 is TGCGCCAGCAGCTTGGGGGAGGGGGACCGGGACGAGCAGTACTTC.

The V and J genes are TRBV30 and TRBJ1-2, with D unresolved. The V and J ends lost 3 bases and 2 bases respectively, with 10 bases between them. The CDR3 extends over 13 amino acids. Germline CDR1 is GTSNPN and CDR2 is SVGIG (reference sequence). CDR3 DNA sequence: TGTGCCTGGAGCGAGTCGCTGAACTATGGCTACACCTTC. Its translation: CAWSESLNYGYTF. Together with reference TRBV30 and TRBJ1-2, the CDR3 gives the full variable domain: SQTIHQWPATLVQPVGSPLSLECTVEGTSNPNLYWYRQAAGRGLQLLFYSVGIGQISSEVPQNLSASRPQDRQFILSSKKLLLSDSGFYLCAWSESLNYGYTFGSGTRLTVV.

The sample holds a few counts of this clonotype. The rearrangement joins TRBV24-1 to TRBJ2-1; 7 bases are a match to TRBD2. Germline CDR1 reads KGHDR; CDR2 reads SFDVKD. V dropped 0 bases and J dropped 3; count of bases not matched to a gene: 4. The CDR3 consists of 16 residues. CDR3 nucleotides: TGTGCCACCAGTGATTTGGCGGGAGCCGTCTACAATGAGCAGTTCTTC. This codes for CATSDLAGAVYNEQFF.

In this sample, this clonotype turned up a few times. The rearrangement uses TRBV23-1 and TRBJ2-3; TRBD1 matches at 7 bases. TRBV23-1 is an ORF; its function is uncertain. CDR3 length equals 15 residues. V shed 10 bases and J 6 bases; nucleotides not matched to a gene: 16. CDR3 region: CAIKGRTGLRDTQYF. For the CDR3, the DNA is TGCGCCATCAAAGGTCGGACAGGACTCAGGGATACGCAGTATTTT.

This clonotype was picked up a small number of times. The CDR3 DNA is TGTGCCAGCAGTTTGGTGACAGGGCAAGAGCAGTACTTC. Translating it yields CASSLVTGQEQYF. The genes are TRBV12-3 or TRBV12-4 and TRBJ2-7, with 7 bases lining up with TRBD1. V was pared by 3 bases and J by 7 bases, with 6 bases of the junction left unmatched. CDR3 length equals 13 residues.

A few counts support this clonotype. The chain combines TRBV6-1 with TRBJ2-3, with 12 bases lining up with TRBD1. The CDR3 sequence is 16 residues long. The V segment lost 5 bases and the J segment 0 bases; nucleotides outside the gene matches: 3. The germline CDR1 and CDR2 sequences are MNHNS and SASEGT. Here the CDR3 DNA reads TGTGCCAGCAGTAAAGGGACAGGGGGCAGCACAGATACGCAGTATTTT. Protein product: CASSKGTGGSTDTQYF.

DNA of the CDR3: TGTGCCAGCAGGGTCATGAACACTGAAGCTTTCTTT. It codes for CASRVMNTEAFF. The V gene is TRBV28, the J gene TRBJ1-1; D not certain. This CDR3 region has 12 residues. From germline, CDR1 is MDHEN and CDR2 SYDVKM. V lost 6 bases and J lost 0, with 5 bases in between.

The rearrangement joins TRBV5-1 to TRBJ1-2; D remains ambiguous. Germline CDR1 and CDR2: SGHRS and YFSETQ. V was shortened by 4 bases and J by 2 bases, with 9 bases between the two germline ends. This CDR3 contains 13 residues. In DNA form, the CDR3 reads TGCGCCAGCAGCCCTACCTTGAACTATGGCTACACCTTC. As protein: CASSPTLNYGYTF.